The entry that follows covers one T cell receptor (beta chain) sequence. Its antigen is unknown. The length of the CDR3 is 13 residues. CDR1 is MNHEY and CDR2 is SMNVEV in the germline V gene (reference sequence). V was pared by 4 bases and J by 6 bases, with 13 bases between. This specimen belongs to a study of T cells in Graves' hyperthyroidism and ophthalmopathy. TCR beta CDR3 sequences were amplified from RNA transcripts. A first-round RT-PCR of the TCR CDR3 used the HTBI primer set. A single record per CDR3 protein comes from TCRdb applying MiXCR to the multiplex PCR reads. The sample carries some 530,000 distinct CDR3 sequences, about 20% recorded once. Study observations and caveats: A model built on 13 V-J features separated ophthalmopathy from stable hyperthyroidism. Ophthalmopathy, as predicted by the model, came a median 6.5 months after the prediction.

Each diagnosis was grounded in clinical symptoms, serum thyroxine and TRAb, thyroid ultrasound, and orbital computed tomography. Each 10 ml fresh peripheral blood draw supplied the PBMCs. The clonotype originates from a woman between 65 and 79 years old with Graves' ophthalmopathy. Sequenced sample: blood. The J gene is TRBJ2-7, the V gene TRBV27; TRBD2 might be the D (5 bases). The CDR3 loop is CASSSLQGGEQYF. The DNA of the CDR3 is TGTGCCAGCAGTTCCCTTCAAGGAGGCGAGCAGTACTTC.